This TCR beta chain was retrieved from a study of T cell responses to AZD1222 COVID-19 vaccine. Details on this clone: Its antigen is unknown.

The table came from immunoSEQ multiplex PCR; TCRdb's copy has only in-frame clones and leaves some out. The sample lists about 56,000 clones, about 88% occurring once. Study-level points and caveats: Spike was spanned by vaccine-associated CD4 TCRs, which were dominant at 160-218 and 743-854.

With 6 bases clipped from V and 6 bases from J, the junction kept 11 bases outside the gene matches. CDR3 length: 15 residues. The germline CDR1 and CDR2 sequences are MNHNY and SVGAGI (reference sequence). The specimen was peripheral blood, collected 28 days after the second AZD1222 dose. The chain carries TRBV6-6 and TRBJ1-5, with TRBD1 matching over 7 bases. The TCR comes from an adult who received the AZD1222 COVID-19 vaccine. The CDR3 nucleotides read TGTGCCAGCAGAAGCAGCGGGACAGCAAGTCAGCCCCAGCATTTT. Protein sequence: CASRSSGTASQPQHF.